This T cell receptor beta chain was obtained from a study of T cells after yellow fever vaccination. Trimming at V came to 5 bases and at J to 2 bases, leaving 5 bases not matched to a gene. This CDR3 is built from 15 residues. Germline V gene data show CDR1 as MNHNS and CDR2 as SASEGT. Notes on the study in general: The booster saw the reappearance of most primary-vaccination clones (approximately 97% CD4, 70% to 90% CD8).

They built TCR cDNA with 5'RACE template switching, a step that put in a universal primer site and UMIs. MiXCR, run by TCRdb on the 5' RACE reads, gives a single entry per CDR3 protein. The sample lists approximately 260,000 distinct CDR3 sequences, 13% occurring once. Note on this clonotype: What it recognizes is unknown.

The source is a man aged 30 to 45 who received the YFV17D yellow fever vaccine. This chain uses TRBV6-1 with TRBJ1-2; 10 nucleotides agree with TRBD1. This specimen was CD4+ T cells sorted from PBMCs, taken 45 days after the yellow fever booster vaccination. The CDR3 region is CASSRQGALNYGYTF. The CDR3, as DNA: TGTGCCAGCAGTAGACAGGGGGCGTTAAACTATGGCTACACCTTC.